Below, 8 T cell receptor beta chains from the same sample are listed, as sequenced in a study of T cells in localized non-small cell lung cancer. This table comes from immunoSEQ multiplex PCR, and its TCRdb copy is limited to in-frame clones, with some not included. The sample holds around 78,000 clones, around 80% seen once. Sequences were derived from peripheral blood, sampled before any cancer treatment. Source of these receptors: a female donor at least 60 years old with stage I lung adenocarcinoma.

The chain uses TRBV30 and TRBJ1-2; tentatively, D is TRBD1 (6 bases). CDR3 length: 15 residues. Germline V gene sequence: CDR1 GTSNPN, CDR2 SVGIG (reference sequence). V was cut by 2 bases and J by 2 bases, with 15 bases left in between. The CDR3 DNA reads TGTGCCTGGAGTCTCTGGGCGGGGGCGAACTATGGCTACACCTTC. It is translated as CAWSLWAGANYGYTF.

This clone was counted a few times. V usage is TRBV18 and J usage is TRBJ1-5; tentatively, D is TRBD1 (6 bases). CDR1 and CDR2 from the germline V gene are KGHSH and LQKENI. There are 13 residues in the CDR3. The V end lost 9 bases, the J end lost 3 bases, and 12 bases lay between the germline ends. DNA of the CDR3: TGTGCCAGTGGACAGTTGAACAATCAGCCCCAGCATTTT. This codes for CASGQLNNQPQHF.

The J gene is TRBJ2-2, the V gene TRBV7-9, with 11 bases fitting TRBD2. The CDR3 contains 18 residues. Germline V gives CDR1 SEHNR, CDR2 FQNEAQ (reference sequence). V gave up 5 bases and J gave up 4 bases; unmatched junction bases: 12. In nucleotides, the CDR3 is TGTGCCAGCAGCCCTCCTAGAATAGCGGGAGGGGTCACCGGGGAGCTGTTTTTT. Protein: CASSPPRIAGGVTGELFF.

The V and J genes are TRBV5-5 and TRBJ1-5, with D tentatively TRBD1 (5 bases). V lost 2 bases and J 2 bases, leaving 11 bases between the germline ends. The germline V gene encodes CDR1 SGHKS and CDR2 YYEKEE (reference sequence). The CDR3 has 15 amino acids. The CDR3 loop reads CASSFLTGRNQPQHF. DNA for the CDR3: TGTGCCAGCAGCTTTCTCACAGGCCGCAATCAGCCCCAGCATTTT.

This clone was detected only a few times. The CDR3 coding sequence is TGTGCCAGCAGTCGGGACTTTCAAGAGACCCAGTACTTC. This translates into CASSRDFQETQYF. V is TRBV7-9 and J is TRBJ2-5, with D maybe TRBD2 (6 bases). The germline V gene has CDR1 SEHNR and CDR2 FQNEAQ (reference sequence). V lost 6 bases and J 2 bases, leaving 10 bases between the germline ends. CDR3 length: 13 residues.

This clone was seen only a few times. J is TRBJ1-5 and V is TRBV30; a weak D match, TRBD1 (5 bases). In germline, CDR1 is GTSNPN, CDR2 SVGIG (reference sequence). The CDR3 has 16 residues. V was trimmed by 2 bases and J by 0 bases, leaving 14 bases between them. CDR3 DNA sequence: TGTGCCTGGAGTACCTCACAGGTTTCTAGCAATCAGCCCCAGCATTTT. Amino acid sequence: CAWSTSQVSSNQPQHF.

The CDR3 here is CASTSQGAQTDTQYF. DNA for the CDR3: TGTGCCAGCACCTCTCAGGGGGCGCAGACAGATACGCAGTATTTT. The chain employs TRBV2 and TRBJ2-3, with 8 positions matching TRBD1. Unmatched junction bases numbered 9, after V lost 7 bases and J lost 3 bases. Looked up from germline, CDR1 is SNHLY and CDR2 is FYNNEI. There are 15 residues in the CDR3.

The rearrangement links TRBV19 to TRBJ1-2, with 7 bases fitting TRBD1. This CDR3 has 16 residues. J lost 3 bases, V lost 3 bases, and 10 bases had no gene match. Germline V CDR1 and CDR2: LNHDA, SQIVND (reference sequence). The CDR3 spells CASSIGFMTGYYGYTF. The CDR3 DNA sequence: TGTGCCAGTAGTATTGGGTTCATGACAGGGTACTATGGCTACACCTTC.